This passage covers 25 T cell receptor beta chains from one sample sequenced in a study of shared clonotypes between healthy human individuals. Assay used: immunoSEQ multiplex PCR; TCRdb lists only in-frame clones, some missing. Of about 2 million clones in the sample, 85% to 95% were seen once. Input material: naive CD4+ T cells sorted from blood. Indicated subset: CD45RA+ positively selected. The receptors come from a man between 18 and 35 years old in good health.

Turning to this clone: Distinct nucleotide sequences in the sample also encode this CDR3. The chain combines TRBV10-3 with TRBJ2-7, with no clear D. The V gene's germline CDR1 is ENHRY and CDR2 SYGVKD. This CDR3 is built from 12 residues. V was clipped by 3 bases and J by 4 bases, with 7 bases between them. Here the CDR3 reads CAISDLGYEQYF. The CDR3 nucleotides are TGTGCCATCAGTGATTTGGGTTACGAGCAGTACTTC.

On this clone: The sample contains more than one DNA sequence encoding this CDR3. The chain links TRBV20-1 to TRBJ1-2; TRBD1 matches 9 bases. This CDR3 contains 11 residues. The germline V gene has CDR1 DFQATT and CDR2 SNEGSKA (reference sequence). J lost 8 bases, V lost 5 bases, and 3 bases had no gene match. The DNA of the CDR3 is TGCAGTGCTCGACAGGGGGAAGGCTACACCTTC. This gives the protein CSARQGEGYTF.

The CDR3 DNA sequence: TGTGCCATCGCCACAAACCCCTCGGCTAGCGGAAAAGAGACCCAGTACTTC. Residues: CAIATNPSASGKETQYF. The chain joins TRBV10-3 to TRBJ2-5, with 7 bases matching TRBD2. In germline, CDR1 is ENHRY, CDR2 SYGVKD. This CDR3 spans 17 amino acids. Trimming removed 8 bases from V and 3 bases from J; junction bases left unmatched: 18.

The chain links TRBV6-5 to TRBJ1-4, with D unresolved. In germline, CDR1 is MNHEY, CDR2 SVGAGI. This CDR3 has 14 amino acids. V was cut by 6 bases and J by 3 bases, with 11 bases left in between. For the CDR3, the DNA is TGTGCCAGCAGAAAGGGTTCTGCTAATGAAAAACTGTTTTTT. It codes for CASRKGSANEKLFF.

The J gene is TRBJ2-7, the V gene TRBV9; 9 bases line up with TRBD1. This CDR3 has 15 residues. The germline V gene has CDR1 SGDLS and CDR2 YYNGEE. After removal of 5 bases from V and 5 bases from J, the junction contained 11 bases not matched to a gene. CDR3 nucleotide sequence: TGTGCCAGCAGAGATACGACAGGGGGAAGGAACGAGCAGTACTTC. Translation gives CASRDTTGGRNEQYF.

The V and J genes are TRBV18 and TRBJ1-5; D is perhaps TRBD1 (5 bases). Germline V gene sequence: CDR1 KGHSH, CDR2 LQKENI. V lost 3 bases and J lost 3, with 12 bases in between. This CDR3 contains 15 residues. The CDR3 DNA reads as TGTGCCAGCTCACCGCCGGGACTCGTCAATCAGCCCCAGCATTTT. This gives the protein CASSPPGLVNQPQHF.

The chain combines TRBV7-9 with TRBJ2-2; 8 bases fit TRBD2. Trimming removed 5 bases from V and 6 bases from J; junction bases left unmatched: 8. Looked up from germline, CDR1 is SEHNR and CDR2 is FQNEAQ (reference sequence). The CDR3 loop spans 15 amino acids. The CDR3 DNA is TGTGCCAGCAGCCTCGGACTAGCTGGCTCCGGGGAGCTGTTTTTT. Residues: CASSLGLAGSGELFF.

The J gene is TRBJ1-2, the V gene TRBV5-1; TRBD1 matches at 8 bases. CDR3 size: 14 residues. Germline lookup yields CDR1 SGHRS and CDR2 YFSETQ. V shed 4 bases and J 3 bases; nucleotides not matched to a gene: 5. CDR3 DNA: TGCGCCAGCAGCGCGACAGGGGCTGACTATGGCTACACCTTC. It specifies CASSATGADYGYTF.

Points on this clone: At the DNA level, this CDR3 is encoded by other sequences in the same sample as well. The rearrangement uses TRBV7-2 and TRBJ1-4, with 9 bases fitting TRBD1. The germline V gene has CDR1 SGHTA and CDR2 FQGNSA. CDR3 length: 15 residues. The ends lost 1 base at V and 6 bases at J; junction bases unmatched: 3. CDR3 DNA: TGTGCCAGCAGCTTAGGGGACAGGGATGATGAAAAACTGTTTTTT. Encoded protein: CASSLGDRDDEKLFF.

This clone was picked up one time. This chain connects TRBV7-9 to TRBJ2-1; TRBD2 might be the D (5 bases). The CDR3 loop spans 13 amino acids. In germline, CDR1 is SEHNR, CDR2 FQNEAQ (reference sequence). Trimming stripped 2 bases from V and 9 bases from J, with 11 bases between. The CDR3 protein is CASSLSTTGEQFF. The DNA for the CDR3 is TGTGCCAGCAGCTTATCGACTACTGGTGAGCAGTTCTTC. The full variable domain, with the rest looked up from reference TRBV7-9 and TRBJ2-1, is DTGVSQNPRHKITKRGQNVTFRCDPISEHNRLYWYRQTLGQGPEFLTYFQNEAQLEKSRLLSDRFSAERPKGSFSTLEIQRTEQGDSAMYLCASSLSTTGEQFFGPGTRLTVL.

The rearrangement joins TRBV30 to TRBJ2-7; TRBD1 or TRBD2 may be the D gene (5 bases each). CDR1 GTSNPN and CDR2 SVGIG come from the germline V gene (reference sequence). V was trimmed by 2 bases and J by 2 bases, leaving 25 bases between them. This CDR3 is 18 amino acids long. This CDR3 is CAWSRIVPGTLVTYEQYF. CDR3 sequence (DNA): TGTGCCTGGAGTCGTATCGTACCCGGGACCCTAGTAACCTACGAGCAGTACTTC.

On this clone itself: This may stem from a read error, because a much larger clone lies one nucleotide away. The gene calls are TRBV5-4 and TRBJ1-2; D ambiguous. The germline CDR1 and CDR2 sequences are SGHNT and YYREEE (reference sequence). The CDR3 length is 12 residues. Trimming pared 4 bases from V and 4 bases from J, leaving 8 bases between. The CDR3 region is CASSIYSYGYTF. The DNA of the CDR3 is TGTGCCAGCAGCATTTACAGCTATGGCTACACCTTC.

The chain links TRBV7-2 to TRBJ2-5; TRBD2 matches at 7 bases. CDR1 SGHTA and CDR2 FQGNSA come from the germline V gene. The CDR3 extends over 15 amino acids. The junction had 9 bases not matched to a gene; V was cut back by 3 bases and J by 5 bases. This chain's CDR3 is CASSFLGLVSETQYF. CDR3 nucleotide sequence: TGTGCCAGCAGCTTCCTCGGACTAGTATCTGAGACCCAGTACTTC.

The chain joins TRBV11-2 to TRBJ1-1; 8 bases align to TRBD1. The CDR3 loop spans 18 amino acids. The V and J ends lost 1 base and 0 bases, in that order; junction bases with no gene match: 10. Germline lookup yields CDR1 SGHAT and CDR2 FQNNGV. CDR3 residues: CASSLGWGTGPLNTEAFF. CDR3 DNA: TGTGCCAGCAGCTTAGGATGGGGGACAGGACCTTTGAACACTGAAGCTTTCTTT.

The chain has TRBV25-1 and TRBJ1-2; D gene unclear. CDR1 and CDR2 from the germline V gene are MGHDK and SYGVNS. Trimming shortened V by 3 bases and J by 7 bases, and 9 bases separated the two germline ends. The CDR3 sequence is 12 residues long. As DNA, the CDR3 is TGTGCCAGCAGTGAGGGATCGTCTGGCTACACCTTC. Translated, it gives CASSEGSSGYTF.

About this clone: Germline and junction disagree at one end, which may indicate a read error. Other nucleotide sequences in the sample specify the same CDR3. The rearrangement links TRBV4-3 to TRBJ2-1; D may be TRBD2 (7 bases). The length of the CDR3 is 13 residues. Germline-derived CDR1 and CDR2 are LGHNA and YSLEER. Here the CDR3 reads CASSQEGGNEQFF. The CDR3 DNA reads TGCGCCAGCAGTCAAGAGGGGGGGAATGAGCAGTTCTTC.

The V gene is TRBV11-2, the J gene TRBJ2-2; D possibly corresponds to TRBD2 (5 bases). The CDR3 loop spans 15 amino acids. Deletions cut 2 bases from V and 1 base from J, with 8 bases between. Germline assignment: CDR1 SGHAT and CDR2 FQNNGV. The CDR3 nucleotides are TGTGCCAGCAGCTTACGCGGGCTGAACACCGGGGAGCTGTTTTTT. This codes for CASSLRGLNTGELFF.

The chain employs TRBV19 and TRBJ1-5; tentatively, D is TRBD1 (6 bases). Trimming removed 1 base from V and 5 bases from J, with 9 bases in between. CDR3 length: 14 amino acids. Germline CDR1 LNHDA, CDR2 SQIVND (reference sequence). In nucleotides, the CDR3 is TGTGCCAGTAGTATAGCAGGGGACGATCAGCCCCAGCATTTT. Amino acids: CASSIAGDDQPQHF. The complete variable domain, with remaining parts taken from reference TRBV19 and TRBJ1-5, reads DGGITQSPKYLFRKEGQNVTLSCEQNLNHDAMYWYRQDPGQGLRLIYYSQIVNDFQKGDIAEGYSVSREKKESFPLTVTSAQKNPTAFYLCASSIAGDDQPQHFGDGTRLSIL.

A single count supports this clone. The chain recombines TRBV6-1 with TRBJ1-5; D call uncertain. There are 15 residues in the CDR3. With 8 bases removed from V and 5 bases from J, the gap between germline ends came to 19 bases. The germline V gene has CDR1 MNHNS and CDR2 SASEGT. CDR3 sequence: CASRGNRAGDQPQHF. DNA of the CDR3: TGTGCCAGCCGCGGTAATCGGGCCGGCGATCAGCCCCAGCATTTT.

V gene TRBV7-9 combines with J gene TRBJ2-1, with 12 bases fitting TRBD2. CDR3 length: 17 amino acids. In germline, CDR1 is SEHNR, CDR2 FQNEAQ (reference sequence). V lost 1 base, J lost 7 bases, and 8 bases stayed unmatched. CDR3 region: CASSLGPSGRADNEQFF. The CDR3 coding sequence is TGTGCCAGCAGCTTAGGGCCTAGCGGGAGGGCCGATAATGAGCAGTTCTTC.

This sequence joins TRBV30 and TRBJ2-3; 7 nucleotides match TRBD2. The CDR3 covers 12 residues. Germline V gene sequence: CDR1 GTSNPN, CDR2 SVGIG (reference sequence). V shed 2 bases and J 14 bases; nucleotides not matched to a gene: 10. DNA for the CDR3: TGTGCCTGGAGTCCCGTCCGGGGGGAGCTGTATTTT. Its protein product is CAWSPVRGELYF.

The chain joins TRBV7-2 to TRBJ1-2; D gene ambiguous. Trimming removed 2 bases from V and 1 base from J, with 8 bases in between. Germline assignment: CDR1 SGHTA and CDR2 FQGNSA. The length of the CDR3 is 14 residues. The CDR3 bases are TGTGCCAGCAGCTTAACCCAGGTTAACTATGGCTACACCTTC. Translation gives CASSLTQVNYGYTF.

The chain carries TRBV10-2 and TRBJ2-5; D unresolved. V lost 0 bases to trimming and J lost 7 bases, with 12 bases between them. The CDR3 length is 14 residues. Germline V gene sequence: CDR1 WSHSY, CDR2 SAAADI. CDR3 region: CASSESSALGTQYF. The CDR3 nucleotides read TGCGCCAGCAGTGAGTCTTCGGCCCTGGGGACCCAGTACTTC.

This clone is a singleton in its sample. The chain combines TRBV6-5 with TRBJ2-7, with D hard to call. The CDR3 covers 15 residues. Trimming took off 6 bases at V and 3 bases at J, with 18 bases between the two ends. CDR1 and CDR2 (germline): MNHEY, SVGAGI. In DNA form, the CDR3 reads TGTGCCAGCAGCCCACCGGGTCAGGTAGACTACGAGCAGTACTTC. Its translation is CASSPPGQVDYEQYF.

V usage is TRBV5-3 and J usage is TRBJ1-1; the D gene is possibly TRBD1 (6 bases). TRBV5-3 is identified as an open reading frame with a role that is uncertain. The CDR3 runs 15 residues. V was shortened by 4 bases and J by 0 bases, with 13 bases between the two germline ends. CDR3 protein: CARSPGQPMNTEAFF. In DNA form, the CDR3 reads TGTGCCAGAAGCCCAGGACAGCCCATGAACACTGAAGCTTTCTTT.